The rows below give T cell receptor beta chains drawn from one sample of a study of blood T cells in healthy people across ages. TCRdb used MiXCR to reprocess the 5' RACE reads, holding one entry per CDR3 protein. The repertoire holds about 720,000 distinct CDR3 sequences, about 20% seen once, with 22% in the top ten. Sequencing used blood. These receptor sequences come from a man between 65 and 85 years old in good health. Each CDR3 is given with its conserved first and last residue. Each record gives: CDR3 DNA, CDR3 protein, V gene, D gene, clone size, J gene. D genes are given only for firm matches. Clone sizes are given selectively: once, few, many, or a class where the clone is expanded.

DNA: TGTGCCAGCAGCTTAGGGCCCCGGGTCTCCTATGGCTACACCTTC; CDR3: CASSLGPRVSYGYTF; V: TRBV7-9; D: NA; size: NA; J: TRBJ1-2
DNA: TGTGCCAGCAGCACGGACCTCGGCAATCAGCCCCAGCATTTT; CDR3: CASSTDLGNQPQHF; V: TRBV7-9; D: NA; size: many; J: TRBJ1-5
DNA: TGTGCCAGCATGAGCTCTGGGGCCAACGTCCTGACTTTC; CDR3: CASMSSGANVLTF; V: TRBV13; D: NA; size: few; J: TRBJ2-6
DNA: TGTGCCAGCAGGGGGGGCAGGGTTCGCACTGAAGCTTTCTTT; CDR3: CASRGGRVRTEAFF; V: TRBV7-2; D: NA; size: NA; J: TRBJ1-1
DNA: TGTGCCAGCCATCCGGGACAGGGGAACACCGGGGAGCTGTTTTTT; CDR3: CASHPGQGNTGELFF; V: TRBV18; D: TRBD1; size: few; J: TRBJ2-2
DNA: TGCGCCAGCAGCGACCGACAGGTCGGCGACGAGCAGTACTTC; CDR3: CASSDRQVGDEQYF; V: TRBV5-1; D: NA; size: few; J: TRBJ2-7
DNA: TGTGCCAGCACCGGTGGATTTACGAGCGGGAGGGCTTATGAGCAGTTCTTC; CDR3: CASTGGFTSGRAYEQFF; V: TRBV21-1; D: NA; size: NA; J: TRBJ2-1
DNA: TGTGCCAGTAGTGTCTACACAGGATCCCCTGAAGCTTTCTTT; CDR3: CASSVYTGSPEAFF; V: TRBV19; D: NA; size: NA; J: TRBJ1-1
DNA: TGTGCCAGCTCACCAGACAGGGAAAACTATGGCTACACCTTC; CDR3: CASSPDRENYGYTF; V: TRBV18; D: TRBD1; size: NA; J: TRBJ1-2
DNA: TGTGCCAGCTCACTTCTGCGATTATTTATGGCTGGGGCCAACGTCCTGACTTTC; CDR3: CASSLLRLFMAGANVLTF; V: TRBV18; D: NA; size: few; J: TRBJ2-6
DNA: TGTGCCAGCAGTGAAGTTGGGGGGCGCAAGGATACGCAGTATTTT; CDR3: CASSEVGGRKDTQYF; V: TRBV6-1; D: NA; size: few; J: TRBJ2-3
DNA: TGTGCCAGCAGCTTGGGGGGGCCGAGCTCCTACAATGAGCAGTTCTTC; CDR3: CASSLGGPSSYNEQFF; V: TRBV5-6; D: NA; size: few; J: TRBJ2-1
DNA: TGCAGTGCTAGAGGCACAGGCCGTGGGGGCTACACCTTC; CDR3: CSARGTGRGGYTF; V: TRBV20-1; D: NA; size: few; J: TRBJ1-2
DNA: TGTGCCAGCCGAACCGGGCGACACAATGAGCAGTTCTTC; CDR3: CASRTGRHNEQFF; V: TRBV2; D: NA; size: NA; J: TRBJ2-1
DNA: TGTGCCAGTAGTTCCGGACAGGGGGGGTTCGAGCAGTACTTC; CDR3: CASSSGQGGFEQYF; V: TRBV19; D: TRBD1; size: few; J: TRBJ2-7
DNA: TGTGCCAGCAGTTACGAAGACCGTATAGGGAGACAAGAGACCCAGTACTTC; CDR3: CASSYEDRIGRQETQYF; V: TRBV6-2/TRBV6-3; D: NA; size: few; J: TRBJ2-5
DNA: TGTGCCAGCAGTTACAACCTCAACACTGAAGCTTTCTTT; CDR3: CASSYNLNTEAFF; V: TRBV6-2/TRBV6-3; D: NA; size: few; J: TRBJ1-1
DNA: TGTGCCAGCAGCTTAACGAAGCCTAGCGGATACACAGATACGCAGTATTTT; CDR3: CASSLTKPSGYTDTQYF; V: TRBV7-3; D: TRBD2; size: few; J: TRBJ2-3
DNA: TGTGCCAGCAGCCAAGATTGGGACAGGGCCTACAATGAGCAGTTCTTC; CDR3: CASSQDWDRAYNEQFF; V: TRBV4-2; D: TRBD1; size: many; J: TRBJ2-1
DNA: TGCAGCGTTGAAGTGGGGATAGCGGGGGGAAATGAGCAGTTCTTC; CDR3: CSVEVGIAGGNEQFF; V: TRBV29-1; D: TRBD2; size: NA; J: TRBJ2-1
DNA: TGCGCCAGCCGGATTTCGGGAGGGCCAAATGAGCAGTTCTTC; CDR3: CASRISGGPNEQFF; V: TRBV5-1; D: TRBD2; size: few; J: TRBJ2-1
DNA: TGCAGTGCAGGGACAGGGGCCCGGTTTGGACTAGCGTTCTATGAGCAGTTCTTC; CDR3: CSAGTGARFGLAFYEQFF; V: TRBV20-1; D: NA; size: NA; J: TRBJ2-1
DNA: TGTGCCAGCAGCCACAGGTCGCAAGAGACCCAGTACTTC; CDR3: CASSHRSQETQYF; V: TRBV7-3; D: NA; size: NA; J: TRBJ2-5
DNA: TGTGCCAGCAGTGCACGGACGAGCACCGGGGAGCTGTTTTTT; CDR3: CASSARTSTGELFF; V: TRBV2; D: NA; size: NA; J: TRBJ2-2
DNA: TGTGCCAGCAGCCACGGGGCCGTTGAAAAACTGTTTTTT; CDR3: CASSHGAVEKLFF; V: TRBV3-1; D: NA; size: NA; J: TRBJ1-4
DNA: TGTGCCAGCAGGCGGACTAGCGGGAGTACCGCAGATACGCAGTATTTT; CDR3: CASRRTSGSTADTQYF; V: TRBV3-1; D: TRBD2; size: NA; J: TRBJ2-3
DNA: TGTGCCAGCAGCTTAACCCGACAGGGAAGGTTGCCAAACACTGAAGCTTTCTTT; CDR3: CASSLTRQGRLPNTEAFF; V: TRBV7-6; D: TRBD1; size: many; J: TRBJ1-1
DNA: TGTGCCAGCAGTTTCCCCGGGGGGAACCTCCACTTT; CDR3: CASSFPGGNLHF; V: TRBV12-3/TRBV12-4; D: NA; size: NA; J: TRBJ1-6
DNA: TGTGCCAGCAGTCCGCATCGGGGGGTGAACACAGATACGCAGTATTTT; CDR3: CASSPHRGVNTDTQYF; V: TRBV27; D: TRBD2; size: many; J: TRBJ2-3
DNA: TGCAGCGTTGAAAATCTACTATCAGCCTACAATGAGCAGTTCTTC; CDR3: CSVENLLSAYNEQFF; V: TRBV29-1; D: NA; size: NA; J: TRBJ2-1
DNA: TGTGCCAGCAGGCCGACCGGGACTAGCGGGAGCCGCTATCTGGATGAGCAGTTCTTC; CDR3: CASRPTGTSGSRYLDEQFF; V: TRBV7-3; D: TRBD2; size: once; J: TRBJ2-1
DNA: TGTGCCAGCAGCACGACAGGGGGCGATGGCTACACCTTC; CDR3: CASSTTGGDGYTF; V: TRBV7-9; D: TRBD1; size: NA; J: TRBJ1-2
DNA: TGTGCCAGCAGCTCAGGCAGGATGCAAGAGACCCAGTACTTC; CDR3: CASSSGRMQETQYF; V: TRBV7-9; D: NA; size: NA; J: TRBJ2-5
DNA: TGTGCCAGCAGCTTAGGGGGACAGGGGGACGAAAACTACACCTTC; CDR3: CASSLGGQGDENYTF; V: TRBV7-2; D: TRBD1; size: NA; J: TRBJ1-2
DNA: TGCGCCAGCAGCCTCCCCGGGGGACCCTCTAATTCACCCCTCCACTTT; CDR3: CASSLPGGPSNSPLHF; V: TRBV5-1; D: NA; size: few; J: TRBJ1-6
DNA: TGTGCCAGCAGCCCACAGGGAACTGAAAAACTGTTTTTT; CDR3: CASSPQGTEKLFF; V: TRBV6-5; D: NA; size: few; J: TRBJ1-4
DNA: TGTGCCAGCAGCTGGACAGCTAATCAGCCCCAGCATTTT; CDR3: CASSWTANQPQHF; V: TRBV5-5; D: NA; size: NA; J: TRBJ1-5
DNA: TGTGCCAGCAGTTTAGCTGCGCGAATCCATGGCTACACCTTC; CDR3: CASSLAARIHGYTF; V: TRBV12-3/TRBV12-4; D: NA; size: few; J: TRBJ1-2
DNA: TGTGCCAGCAGCTTAGAGGCTAGCGGGGGCTTTGAGCAGTTCTTC; CDR3: CASSLEASGGFEQFF; V: TRBV11-2; D: TRBD2; size: many; J: TRBJ2-1
DNA: TGTGCCAGCAGAGGGACAGCGAACACCGGGGAGCTGTTTTTT; CDR3: CASRGTANTGELFF; V: TRBV2; D: TRBD1; size: many; J: TRBJ2-2
DNA: TGTGCCAGCAGTTACTCCGCGGGGGTTATCAGCTCCTACGAGCAGTACTTC; CDR3: CASSYSAGVISSYEQYF; V: TRBV6-6; D: TRBD2; size: NA; J: TRBJ2-7
DNA: TGCAGTGCCCCGGGGGGAGCTAGCACAGATACGCAGTATTTT; CDR3: CSAPGGASTDTQYF; V: TRBV20-1; D: TRBD2; size: few; J: TRBJ2-3
DNA: TGCAGTGCCCCTGGACAGGGTCGTGGCTACACCTTC; CDR3: CSAPGQGRGYTF; V: TRBV20-1; D: TRBD1; size: NA; J: TRBJ1-2
DNA: TGCGCCAGCAGCCAAGGGATAGCGCAGAACAATGAGCAGTTCTTC; CDR3: CASSQGIAQNNEQFF; V: TRBV4-3; D: NA; size: few; J: TRBJ2-1
DNA: TGTGCCAGCAGTTCTAGGACTAGCGGGGGTAAAGAGACCCAGTACTTC; CDR3: CASSSRTSGGKETQYF; V: TRBV6-5; D: TRBD2; size: NA; J: TRBJ2-5
DNA: TGTGCCAGCAGTTCCCCCGGGGAGGGGTTCAACGAGCAGTACTTC; CDR3: CASSSPGEGFNEQYF; V: TRBV28; D: TRBD2; size: few; J: TRBJ2-7
DNA: TGCGCCAGCAGCCCGGCCGGGACTAGCGGGTACAATGAGCAGTTCTTC; CDR3: CASSPAGTSGYNEQFF; V: TRBV5-1; D: TRBD2; size: NA; J: TRBJ2-1
DNA: TGTGCCAGCAGCCACGATACCGTCAGGGACATTCAGTACTTC; CDR3: CASSHDTVRDIQYF; V: TRBV14; D: NA; size: NA; J: TRBJ2-4
DNA: TGTGCCAGCAGCCGTTCTGACTGGGGTGAGGGGAGCAATCAGCCCCAGCATTTT; CDR3: CASSRSDWGEGSNQPQHF; V: TRBV28; D: NA; size: few; J: TRBJ1-5
DNA: TGTGCCAGCAGCTTAGGTTTGGCATACTATGGCTACACCTTC; CDR3: CASSLGLAYYGYTF; V: TRBV7-2; D: NA; size: NA; J: TRBJ1-2
DNA: TGTGCCAGCAGTGTCGGGACTAGCGGAGATACGCAGTATTTT; CDR3: CASSVGTSGDTQYF; V: TRBV9; D: TRBD2; size: many; J: TRBJ2-3
DNA: TGCAGCGCCGCCGAGCACATCTCTGGAAACACCATATATTTT; CDR3: CSAAEHISGNTIYF; V: TRBV29-1; D: NA; size: few; J: TRBJ1-3
DNA: TGTGCCAGCAGCCGGGGACTAGCGGGAGTATCTGAGCAGTTCTTC; CDR3: CASSRGLAGVSEQFF; V: TRBV14; D: TRBD2; size: many; J: TRBJ2-1
DNA: TGCGCCAGCAGCTTGGGGACCTACAATGGGCAGTTCTTC; CDR3: CASSLGTYNGQFF; V: TRBV5-1; D: NA; size: once; J: TRBJ2-1
DNA: TGTGCCACCAGCATGAGGGCAGCCCCGTTCACAGATACGCAGTATTTT; CDR3: CATSMRAAPFTDTQYF; V: TRBV15; D: NA; size: NA; J: TRBJ2-3